These T cell receptor beta chains were read from a single sample in a study of T cells after yellow fever vaccination. TCRdb called the 5' RACE reads again in MiXCR, with one record for every CDR3 protein. The data contain hundreds of thousands of distinct CDR3 sequences, approximately 4% of them singletons. Sequenced here: PBMCs, sampled 5 days after the yellow fever booster vaccination. These receptors all stem from a man between 18 and 29 years old who received the YFV17D yellow fever vaccine. The CDR3 runs from the conserved cysteine through the conserved F or W. Fields, in order: J gene, V gene, D gene, clone size, CDR3 DNA, CDR3 protein. A D gene is named only where the DNA matches it firmly. Clone size is given for some rows only: seen once, a few or many times, or a class if the clone is expanded.

TRBJ2-2	TRBV5-1	.	few	TGCGCCAGCAGTCCTACCCTGACCGGGGAGCTGTTTTTT	CASSPTLTGELFF
TRBJ2-5	TRBV20-1	.	.	TGCAGTGCTGGGGTTGTTGCGGCATTTCAAGAGACCCAGTACTTC	CSAGVVAAFQETQYF
TRBJ1-2	TRBV4-3	.	few	TGCGCCAGCAGCCAAGATCTCCACTATGGCTACACCTTC	CASSQDLHYGYTF
TRBJ2-5	TRBV20-1	TRBD2	.	TGCAGTGCTAAGAGCGGGGGGGCCCGGGAGACCCAGTACTTC	CSAKSGGARETQYF
TRBJ2-5	TRBV18	.	many	TGTGCCAGCTCACCCCGGCGGGGTGGAGAGACCCAGTACTTC	CASSPRRGGETQYF
TRBJ1-6	TRBV6-6	.	few	TGTGCCAGCAGTTACGCCGGCGGGCAAGCTCCTAATTCACCCCTCCACTTT	CASSYAGGQAPNSPLHF
TRBJ2-5	TRBV18	.	.	TGTGCCAGCTCGATTAGGGTTTCCCAAGAGACCCAGTACTTC	CASSIRVSQETQYF
TRBJ2-3	TRBV5-1	TRBD2	.	TGCGCCAGCAGCTCCAGGGTAGCGGGGGGATTCACAGATACGCAGTATTTT	CASSSRVAGGFTDTQYF
TRBJ2-5	TRBV9	TRBD1	.	TGTGCCAGCAGCCTTGACAGGGACGAGACCCAGTACTTC	CASSLDRDETQYF
TRBJ2-5	TRBV5-1	TRBD1	.	TGCGCCAGCAGTACCGGGACAGGGGTGGGAGAGACCCAGTACTTC	CASSTGTGVGETQYF
TRBJ2-5	TRBV7-8	.	few	TGTGCCAGCAGCTTAGCGGGGGCGGTCGAGACCCAGTACTTC	CASSLAGAVETQYF
TRBJ1-1	TRBV5-1	.	many	TGCGCCAGCAGCTTCCTAGGGGATGGAGCTGAAGCTTTCTTT	CASSFLGDGAEAFF
TRBJ2-3	TRBV11-2	TRBD2	many	TGTGCCAGCAGCTTGGGAGCGGGGGGTAGCACAGATACGCAGTATTTT	CASSLGAGGSTDTQYF
TRBJ2-5	TRBV7-8	TRBD1	.	TGTGTCTTGACTCCCCAGGCGGCAGGGGGCCTGGAGACCCAGTACTTC	CVLTPQAAGGLETQYF
TRBJ1-6	TRBV12-3/TRBV12-4	TRBD1	few	TGTGCCAGCAGCCAAGGACAGGGGTCATCACCCCTCCACTTT	CASSQGQGSSPLHF
TRBJ2-2	TRBV28	.	many	TGTGCCAGCAGTTTCTTGTTGGGGGAGCTGTTTTTT	CASSFLLGELFF
TRBJ2-1	TRBV14	TRBD1	many	TGTGCCAGCAGCTGGCGTCCGACAGGGCTCGTGAGAAATGAGCAGTTCTTC	CASSWRPTGLVRNEQFF
TRBJ2-6	TRBV27	.	many	TGTGCCAGCAGCCATTACACTACTGGGGCCAACGTCCTGACTTTC	CASSHYTTGANVLTF
TRBJ1-5	TRBV7-8	.	.	TGTGCCAGCAGCCCCCCCATCGCCGGGCAGCCCCAGCATTTT	CASSPPIAGQPQHF
TRBJ1-4	TRBV4-1	.	many	TGCGCCAGCAGCCGGACAGAGGGGGAAAAACTGTTTTTT	CASSRTEGEKLFF
TRBJ2-3	TRBV4-1	TRBD1	.	TGCGCCAGCAGCGAACCGGGACAGACCACAGATACGCAGTATTTT	CASSEPGQTTDTQYF
TRBJ1-6	TRBV5-6	.	many	TGTGCCAGCAGCTTGGGCGCTCTGCCCCTCCACTTT	CASSLGALPLHF
TRBJ1-5	TRBV11-2	.	.	TGTGCCAGCAGCTTAGGCCCGGGGGCGGGTCAGCCCCAGCATTTT	CASSLGPGAGQPQHF
TRBJ1-5	TRBV2	.	.	TGTGCCAGCAGTGAACTGGGGAATCAGCCCCAGCATTTT	CASSELGNQPQHF